The clone carrying this TCR beta chain was observed a single time. This entry comes from a study of shared clonotypes between healthy human individuals. Sequencing was at deep level. Profiled with immunoSEQ multiplex PCR; TCRdb holds only in-frame clones, not every one. The data hold roughly 2,300,000 clones, with 85% to 95% observed a single time. The CDR3 is 17 residues long. J was trimmed by 3 bases and V by 8 bases; bases with no gene match: 15. The germline V gene has CDR1 ENHRY and CDR2 SYGVKD. The specimen sequenced was naive CD4+ T cells from PBMCs. Subset denoted: CD45RA+ positively selected. This sequence joins TRBV10-3 and TRBJ2-1, with TRBD2 identical over 8 bases. The receptor was isolated from a man between 18 and 29 years old in good health. Some clones in this sample may be carry-over from other donors' samples. The CDR3 region has the DNA TGTGCCATCGCCCTTGGTTCCGGGACTAGGGACTACAATGAGCAGTTCTTC. Amino acids: CAIALGSGTRDYNEQFF.